This entry lists 5 T cell receptor beta chains sequenced from one sample in a study of cytomegalovirus exposure and HLA in healthy donors. The PCR ran on 60 Vbeta and 13 Jbeta primers. Using immunoSEQ multiplex PCR, the repertoire was profiled, and TCRdb retains in-frame clones only, with some absent. The sample shows fewer than 85,000 clones, 70% to 85% of them seen only once. Sequencing was done on a sample of PBMCs. Receptors were obtained from a man between 65 and 85 years old in good health and CMV-seropositive.

The chain recombines TRBV6-6 with TRBJ1-2; D gene unclear. The germline V gene has CDR1 MNHNY and CDR2 SVGAGI (reference sequence). CDR3 length: 13 residues. V was clipped by 0 bases and J by 8 bases, with 10 bases between them. The CDR3 sequence: CASSYSSGFGYTF. The DNA for the CDR3 is TGTGCCAGCAGTTACTCGTCCGGGTTCGGCTACACCTTC.

This rearrangement joins TRBV13 to TRBJ2-7; D is perhaps TRBD1 (6 bases). Germline V gives CDR1 PRHDT, CDR2 FYEKMQ (reference sequence). V lost 0 bases, J lost 2 bases, and 17 bases lay in between. CDR3 length: 17 residues. The CDR3 DNA reads as TGTGCCAGCAGCTTAGGAGGGTCGACAGGAGGCGCCTACGAGCAGTACTTC. Its protein is CASSLGGSTGGAYEQYF.

The chain has TRBV9 and TRBJ2-7, with TRBD1 identical over 9 bases. CDR3 size: 15 residues. Germline V gene sequence: CDR1 SGDLS, CDR2 YYNGEE. The V gene end was trimmed by 3 bases and the J gene end by 3 bases; junction bases not matched to a gene: 7. The DNA of the CDR3 is TGTGCCAGCAGCGCAGACCCGACAGGGGGCTACGAGCAGTACTTC. Translation: CASSADPTGGYEQYF. Using reference TRBV9 and TRBJ2-7 for the parts outside the CDR3, the full variable domain is DSGVTQTPKHLITATGQRVTLRCSPRSGDLSVYWYQQSLDQGLQFLIQYYNGEERAKGNILERFSAQQFPDLHSELNLSSLELGDSALYFCASSADPTGGYEQYFGPGTRLTVT.

The chain couples TRBV5-1 to TRBJ1-1, with D perhaps TRBD1 (6 bases). V lost 0 bases and J lost 5, with 14 bases in between. The germline gives CDR1 SGHRS, CDR2 YFSETQ. The CDR3 totals 15 residues. This CDR3 is CASSLALRQGTEAFF. The CDR3 nucleotides read TGCGCCAGCAGCTTGGCCTTGCGGCAGGGGACTGAAGCTTTCTTT.

The genes are TRBV5-6 and TRBJ1-1; D is perhaps TRBD1 (6 bases). CDR3 size: 18 residues. Trimming took 3 bases from V and 1 from J, leaving 22 bases between them. Germline values: CDR1 SGHDT, CDR2 YYEEEE. The CDR3 nucleotides read TGTGCCAGCAGCTCCTTTCCCGGACAGAGCCTTTCGAACACTGAAGCTTTCTTT. Residues: CASSSFPGQSLSNTEAFF.